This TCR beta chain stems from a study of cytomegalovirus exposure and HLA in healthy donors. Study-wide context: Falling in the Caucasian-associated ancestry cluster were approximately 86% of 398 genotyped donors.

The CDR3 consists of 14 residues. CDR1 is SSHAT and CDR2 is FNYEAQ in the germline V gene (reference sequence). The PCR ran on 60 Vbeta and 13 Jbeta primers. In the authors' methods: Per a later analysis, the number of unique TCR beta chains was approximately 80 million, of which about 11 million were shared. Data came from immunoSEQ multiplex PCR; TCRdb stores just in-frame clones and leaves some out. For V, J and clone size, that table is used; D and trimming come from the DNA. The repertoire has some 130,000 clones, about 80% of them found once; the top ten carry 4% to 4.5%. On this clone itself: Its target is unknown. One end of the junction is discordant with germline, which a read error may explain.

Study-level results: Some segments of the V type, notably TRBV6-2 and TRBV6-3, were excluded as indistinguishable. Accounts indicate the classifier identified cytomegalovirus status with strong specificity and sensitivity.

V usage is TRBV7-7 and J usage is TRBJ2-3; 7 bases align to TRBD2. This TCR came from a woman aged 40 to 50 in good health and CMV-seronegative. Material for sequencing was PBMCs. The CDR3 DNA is TGTGCTAGCAGCCCGGGGAGGGTAGCGGATACGCAGTATTTT. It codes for CASSPGRVADTQYF. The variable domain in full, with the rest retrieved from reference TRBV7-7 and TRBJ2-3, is GAGVSQSPRYKVTKRGQDVTLRCDPISSHATLYWYQQALGQGPEFLTYFNYEAQPDKSGLPSDRFSAERPEGSISTLTIQRTEQRDSAMYRCASSPGRVADTQYFGPGTRLTVL.